This T cell receptor beta chain came from a study of T cell changes during pregnancy in multiple sclerosis. This clone showed up just once. Data came from immunoSEQ multiplex PCR; TCRdb stores just in-frame clones and leaves some out. The sample lists about 33,000 clones; about 90% were seen once. This CDR3 region has 16 residues. In germline, CDR1 is MDHEN, CDR2 SYDVKM. J gave up 6 bases and V 3 bases, and 11 bases lay outside the gene matches. The sequencing used CD4+ T cells from peripheral blood mononuclear cells, collected in the third trimester of pregnancy. This TCR derives from a female donor in good health, enrolled as a control in a pregnancy study. The chain couples TRBV28 to TRBJ2-3, with 8 bases matching TRBD1. The CDR3 reads CASSFRQGSSSDTQYF. The CDR3 coding sequence is TGTGCCAGCAGTTTCAGACAGGGGAGTTCGTCGGATACGCAGTATTTT.